Below are 22 T cell receptor beta chains sequenced from a single sample in a study of blood T cell repertoires in COVID-19. TCRdb's copy holds only in-frame clones and misses some; the assay was immunoSEQ multiplex PCR. The sample yields approximately 260,000 clones, around 90% seen once. The sequencing input was peripheral blood. Receptor source: a man aged 50-59 years with acute or convalescent COVID-19.

The J gene is TRBJ2-3, the V gene TRBV3-1 (or the pseudogene TRBV3-2); a possible D gene is TRBD1 (5 bases). Trimming left V 1 base short and J 6 bases short, with 11 bases between. CDR1 and CDR2 (germline): LGHDT, YNNKEL (reference sequence). The CDR3 spans 14 residues. The DNA for the CDR3 is TGTGCCAGCAGCCAAGTCACAGGCTGGGATACGCAGTATTTT. Translation: CASSQVTGWDTQYF.

This clone was observed a handful of times. This sequence joins TRBV12-3 or TRBV12-4 and TRBJ1-2, with 7 bases matching TRBD1. This CDR3 spans 13 amino acids. Trimming took 6 bases from V and 3 from J; bases not matched to a gene: 4. CDR3 region: CASSKQGDYGYTF. CDR3 DNA sequence: TGTGCCAGCAGCAAGCAGGGGGACTATGGCTACACCTTC.

The chain joins TRBV3-1 (or the pseudogene TRBV3-2) to TRBJ2-7; TRBD1 might be the D (6 bases). The CDR3 is 15 amino acids. The V end lost 1 base, the J end lost 2 bases, and 12 bases lay between the germline ends. Germline CDR1 is LGHDT and CDR2 is YNNKEL (reference sequence). CDR3 sequence reads: CASSQVGAATYEQYF. In nucleotides, the CDR3 is TGTGCCAGCAGCCAAGTGGGGGCAGCTACCTACGAGCAGTACTTC.

The chain uses TRBV11-2 and TRBJ2-5, with D possibly TRBD1 on 6 matching bases. Per the germline V gene, CDR1 is SGHAT and CDR2 is FQNNGV. Trimming took off 5 bases at V and 2 bases at J, with 12 bases between the two ends. This CDR3 has 14 amino acids. CDR3 sequence: CASSPLQGQETQYF. Here the CDR3 DNA reads TGTGCCAGCAGCCCATTACAGGGTCAAGAGACCCAGTACTTC.

The rearrangement joins TRBV19 to TRBJ1-2, with D perhaps matching TRBD1 (6 bases). In germline, CDR1 is LNHDA, CDR2 SQIVND (reference sequence). The CDR3 length is 13 residues. V was shortened by 1 base and J by 6 bases, with 9 bases between the two germline ends. The DNA for the CDR3 is TGTGCCAGTAGTATAGGGCAGGGGAATGGCTACACCTTC. This translates into CASSIGQGNGYTF.

This chain connects TRBV9 to TRBJ2-5; TRBD1 agrees at 8 bases. The ends lost 3 bases at V and 2 bases at J; junction bases unmatched: 3. CDR1 is SGDLS and CDR2 is YYNGEE in the germline V gene. The CDR3 is made up of 14 amino acids. The CDR3 DNA is TGTGCCAGCAGCGCCGACAGGGGTCAAGAGACCCAGTACTTC. It translates to CASSADRGQETQYF. The full variable domain, in which reference TRBV9 and TRBJ2-5 provide the parts outside the CDR3, is DSGVTQTPKHLITATGQRVTLRCSPRSGDLSVYWYQQSLDQGLQFLIQYYNGEERAKGNILERFSAQQFPDLHSELNLSSLELGDSALYFCASSADRGQETQYFGPGTRLLVL.

V usage is TRBV3-1 (or the pseudogene TRBV3-2) and J usage is TRBJ2-3; possible D gene TRBD1, 6 bases. This CDR3 is 16 amino acids long. Germline-derived CDR1 and CDR2 are LGHDT and YNNKEL (reference sequence). Trimming cost V 0 bases and J 1 base, with 11 bases left between them. The CDR3 DNA is TGTGCCAGCAGCCAAGATGGGGCAGGGGGCACAGATACGCAGTATTTT. Its protein product is CASSQDGAGGTDTQYF.

The chain carries TRBV3-1 (or the pseudogene TRBV3-2) and TRBJ1-2; D gene unclear. This CDR3 contains 13 residues. Germline assignment: CDR1 LGHDT and CDR2 YNNKEL (reference sequence). With 3 bases removed from V and 4 bases from J, the gap between germline ends came to 9 bases. CDR3 protein: CASSQEVTYGYTF. CDR3 DNA sequence: TGTGCCAGCAGCCAGGAGGTTACCTATGGCTACACCTTC.

CDR3 nucleotide sequence: TGTGCCAGCAGCCTAGGACAGGGGGTTTACCAGCCCCAGCATTTT. Protein: CASSLGQGVYQPQHF. This chain uses TRBV5-6 with TRBJ1-5, with TRBD1 matching 10 bases. With 4 bases clipped from V and 7 bases from J, the junction kept 8 bases outside the gene matches. This CDR3 is built from 15 residues. Germline assignment: CDR1 SGHDT and CDR2 YYEEEE.

The chain joins TRBV19 to TRBJ1-3; D is possibly TRBD1 (6 bases). CDR1 is LNHDA, CDR2 SQIVND, per germline (reference sequence). The CDR3 is made up of 15 amino acids. The ends were cut back, 10 bases at V and 2 bases at J, with 18 bases in the middle. In nucleotides, the CDR3 is TGTGCCACCAGAGGGGGGGATCGGACTGGAAACACCATATATTTT. Its protein product is CATRGGDRTGNTIYF.

CDR3 nucleotide sequence: TGTGCCAGCAGCTTAGACCTGGGACAGGGGGAATTCTTT. Amino acid sequence: CASSLDLGQGEFF. The chain recombines TRBV11-2 with TRBJ1-1; TRBD1 aligns across 11 bases. The V gene end was trimmed by 0 bases and the J gene end by 14 bases; junction bases not matched to a gene: 5. The CDR3 is made up of 13 amino acids. Germline V gene data show CDR1 as SGHAT and CDR2 as FQNNGV.

The genes are TRBV29-1 and TRBJ1-2; D is uncertain. The CDR3 covers 11 residues. Trimming left V 6 bases short and J 5 bases short, with 10 bases between. In germline, CDR1 is SQVTM, CDR2 ANQGSEA. DNA of the CDR3: TGCAGCGTCGGGGAAGTATATGGCTACACCTTC. The encoded protein is CSVGEVYGYTF.

V is TRBV20-1 and J is TRBJ2-1; TRBD1 matches at 8 bases. V shed 3 bases and J 9 bases; nucleotides not matched to a gene: 7. CDR3 length: 13 amino acids. Germline CDR1 and CDR2: DFQATT and SNEGSKA (reference sequence). The CDR3 sequence is CSASGRDRLEQFF. The DNA for the CDR3 is TGCAGTGCTAGTGGCAGGGACAGGCTTGAGCAGTTCTTC.

The CDR3: CASSLEQGPYNEQFF. The CDR3 DNA follows: TGCGCCAGCAGCTTAGAGCAGGGCCCCTACAATGAGCAGTTCTTC. This chain joins TRBV5-1 and TRBJ2-1; D possibly corresponds to TRBD1 (5 bases). Germline CDR1 and CDR2: SGHRS and YFSETQ. V lost 2 bases to trimming and J lost 2 bases, with 11 bases between them. The CDR3 covers 15 residues.

The chain joins TRBV7-9 to TRBJ2-5, with a weak D call TRBD2 (6 bases). V was pared by 8 bases and J by 3 bases, with 13 bases between. CDR1 is SEHNR and CDR2 is FQNEAQ in the germline V gene (reference sequence). The CDR3 runs 13 residues. The CDR3 DNA reads TGTGCCAGCGACGGGGGACCAAAAGAGACCCAGTACTTC. Protein product: CASDGGPKETQYF. Full variable domain (rest looked up from reference TRBV7-9 and TRBJ2-5): DTGVSQNPRHKITKRGQNVTFRCDPISEHNRLYWYRQTLGQGPEFLTYFQNEAQLEKSRLLSDRFSAERPKGSFSTLEIQRTEQGDSAMYLCASDGGPKETQYFGPGTRLLVL.

The chain recombines TRBV7-9 with TRBJ2-3; TRBD1 matches at 7 bases. The CDR3 is made up of 17 amino acids. With V trimmed by 5 bases and J by 2 bases, 13 bases remained unmatched. Germline V lookup: CDR1 SEHNR, CDR2 FQNEAQ (reference sequence). Here the CDR3 reads CASSRRAGTAPTDTQYF. CDR3 bases: TGTGCCAGCAGCCGCCGCGCAGGGACAGCCCCCACAGATACGCAGTATTTT. The complete variable domain, with remaining parts taken from reference TRBV7-9 and TRBJ2-3, reads DTGVSQNPRHKITKRGQNVTFRCDPISEHNRLYWYRQTLGQGPEFLTYFQNEAQLEKSRLLSDRFSAERPKGSFSTLEIQRTEQGDSAMYLCASSRRAGTAPTDTQYFGPGTRLTVL.

The chain links TRBV5-1 to TRBJ1-6; D unclear. CDR1 is SGHRS, CDR2 YFSETQ, per germline. The CDR3 totals 14 residues. V shed 3 bases and J shed 2 bases, with 6 bases lying between them. DNA of the CDR3: TGCGCCAGCAGCTGGGAGGCCTATAATTCACCCCTCCACTTT. This encodes CASSWEAYNSPLHF.

The chain employs TRBV2 and TRBJ1-1, with no clear D. Per the germline V gene, CDR1 is SNHLY and CDR2 is FYNNEI. This CDR3 is 15 amino acids long. V shed 7 bases and J shed 0 bases, with 15 bases lying between them. The CDR3: CASIPGGVMNTEAFF. In nucleotides, the CDR3 is TGTGCCAGCATCCCGGGTGGAGTCATGAACACTGAAGCTTTCTTT.

In this sample, this clone turned up a few times. The J gene is TRBJ1-2, the V gene TRBV3-1 (or the pseudogene TRBV3-2); TRBD1 agrees at 10 bases. The germline V gene encodes CDR1 LGHDT and CDR2 YNNKEL (reference sequence). The CDR3 is made up of 15 amino acids. V shed 4 bases and J 4 bases; nucleotides not matched to a gene: 6. The CDR3 nucleotides are TGTGCCAGCAGCCGGACAGGGGGAGAAGCCTATGGCTACACCTTC. This gives the protein CASSRTGGEAYGYTF.

The genes are TRBV19 and TRBJ1-5; D is perhaps TRBD1 (5 bases). Looked up from germline, CDR1 is LNHDA and CDR2 is SQIVND (reference sequence). The CDR3 runs 14 residues. V shed 8 bases and J shed 0 bases, with 11 bases lying between them. The CDR3, as DNA: TGTGCCAGTCACGGACACCTTAGCAATCAGCCCCAGCATTTT. Its translation is CASHGHLSNQPQHF.

J is TRBJ1-6 and V is TRBV30; 8 nucleotides agree with TRBD1. CDR1 and CDR2 from the germline V gene are GTSNPN and SVGIG (reference sequence). The CDR3 runs 15 residues. Losses at the gene ends were 2 bases for V and 10 bases for J; bases not matched to a gene: 10. In DNA form, the CDR3 reads TGTGCCTGGAGTCTGTCAGGGGGCGTGAACTCACCCCTCCACTTT. Its protein is CAWSLSGGVNSPLHF.

This rearrangement joins TRBV2 to TRBJ1-5, with D possibly being TRBD1 (5 bases). V dropped 4 bases and J dropped 1 base, with 14 bases sitting between them. CDR1 and CDR2 (germline): SNHLY, FYNNEI. This CDR3 region has 16 residues. The CDR3 region has the DNA TGTGCCAGCAGTGTTTCGGGGGTGATGAGCAATCAGCCCCAGCATTTT. Protein sequence: CASSVSGVMSNQPQHF.